This T cell receptor (beta chain) was retrieved from a study of T-cell memory formation after mild COVID-19 (dated by TCRdb to 2020 to 2023). Regarding the complete study: TCR sequence clusters from the two donors were largely donor specific. Two young, previously healthy adult volunteers, one female and one male, were included in the cohort. Longitudinal TCRalpha and TCRbeta repertoire sequencing tracked T-cell clones expanding and contracting after mild COVID-19 in a couple of donors.

For sequencing, an Illumina NovaSeq 6000 was employed. TCRalpha and TCRbeta cDNA libraries were constructed by 5'RACE with constant-segment primers, with sample barcodes and unique molecular identifiers being introduced. Trizol reagent was used to extract RNA from every sample. Library amplification was performed in two PCR steps, and a second sample barcode and Illumina TruSeq adapters were introduced in the second step. Libraries were sequenced on an Illumina NovaSeq with 2 x 150 bp paired-end reads. The original pipeline was this. Reads were demultiplexed and collapsed into UMI-guided consensus sequences with migec v1.2.7. Using mixcr v2.1.11, the UMI consensuses were aligned to TRA and TRB V and J templates and assembled into clonotypes. Clonotypes were classified as expanded or contracted when called significant by both edgeR and NoisET, with noise models trained on biological replicates. For edgeR calls, the cutoffs were a false discovery rate-adjusted p below 0.01 and a log2 fold-change threshold of 1. As an exploratory analysis of dynamics, PCA with hierarchical clustering was applied to max-normalized trajectories of the 1000 most abundant clonotypes. Separately sequenced CD4+ and CD8+ repertoires were used to assign a CD4 or CD8 phenotype to each responding clone. TCRdb reran the public reads through fastp at Q25 and MiXCR, keeping productive beta chains. CDR3 protein duplicates are merged, each entry listing the most common genes and DNA. What appears here as the V and J calls and clone size reflects TCRdb's work, not the paper's. The sample records around 300,000 distinct CDR3 sequences, about 20% of which are singletons. The top ten hold about 21% of the sample.

PBMCs were isolated by Ficoll-Paque density gradient centrifugation. Points the paper makes about the study in general: The study included only a couple of mild cases, and larger cohorts that include severe cases with pre-infection samples were judged to be necessary. SARS-CoV-2 specificity of the second-wave clones peaking on day 37 was not confirmed. Clones that contracted from day 15 to 85 showed balanced CD4/CD8 phenotypes, whereas a second wave of clones that expanded from day 15 to 37 leaned towards CD4+. Contracting CD4+ clones were located mainly in the CM and EM memory subsets, whereas CD8+ clones were found to be enriched in EMRA. Some responding clones were detected in pre-infection memory, suggesting pre-existing cross-reactive memory T cells joined the SARS-CoV-2 response.

From the cysteine through the phenylalanine, the CDR3 covers 17 amino acids. The DNA shown is the 51-base CDR3, in frame from base 1. The germline V gene (reference sequence) specifies MNHEY as CDR1 and SMNVEV as CDR2. V is trimmed back by 5 bases and J by 8 bases, and the junction contains 14 bases that no gene match accounts for. This clonotype was seen only a few times. The antigen it recognizes is unknown. Per-nucleotide qualities are absent, and no much larger clonotype sits a single base away. The receptor comes from a man between 18 and 35 years old who had mild COVID-19 (a few samples of this study predate the infection). The sample titles of this study are shuffled in the database, so cell type and time point are left out; the donor was told from shared clones. The rearranged segments are TRBV27 and TRBJ2-2; 10 middle bases align to TRBD2. The source material was PBMCs or a T cell subset sorted from them (not recorded which). The base sequence is TGTGCCAGCAGTCCGCCCAGAGCGGGGGGGCTGTTAGGGGAGCTGTTTTTT. It encodes CASSPPRAGGLLGELFF.